The present entry profiles one T cell receptor beta chain with its context. This sample stems from a study of Ad26.COV2.S vaccination and SARS-CoV-2 variants. The assay was immunoSEQ multiplex PCR, and TCRdb's table has in-frame clones only and misses some. The sample has about 680,000 clones; 89% are singletons. Treatment meaning: some 20 received Ad26.COV2.S at low or high dose, single or two shots; about 5 received placebo; per-sample allocation not given. On day 63 after the first injection, vaccine and placebo recipients gave samples. Recruitment in Boston yielded a donor of adult age, 18-55 years. The ends lost 4 bases at V and 3 bases at J; junction bases unmatched: 6. Looked up from germline, CDR1 is LGHNA and CDR2 is YSLEER. This CDR3 comprises 16 residues.

This specimen consisted of peripheral blood, obtained in a trial of Ad26.COV2.S vaccine versus placebo. The genes are TRBV4-3 and TRBJ1-6; 7 bases map to TRBD1. The clonotype comes from a person between 18 and 65 years old who received the Ad26.COV2.S COVID-19 vaccine or a placebo. CDR3 sequence: CASSLTGANYNSPLHF. The CDR3 DNA reads TGCGCCAGCAGCCTAACAGGGGCGAACTATAATTCACCCCTCCACTTT.